This T cell receptor (beta chain) was recorded in a study of cytomegalovirus exposure and HLA in healthy donors. With respect to this clone: Its target is unknown.

PCR amplification relied on 60 Vbeta primers (plus 13 Jbeta primers). Only in-frame clones appear in the TCRdb table, and some are missing; sequencing was by immunoSEQ multiplex PCR. The sample lists approximately 140,000 clones; roughly 72% were seen once. Trimming stripped 0 bases from V and 2 bases from J, with 14 bases between. This CDR3 spans 16 amino acids. Germline CDR1 LGHNA, CDR2 YSLEER. Study observations and caveats: What a later analysis reportedly showed was that an Asian-associated ancestry cluster had fewer N-insertions than the approximately 670-donor mean. Researchers left out some V segments, among them TRBV6-2 and TRBV6-3, as indistinguishable. It was reportedly the case that the classifier diagnosed cytomegalovirus status with high specificity and sensitivity. A later analysis linked a missense DCLRE1C variant to TCR beta V- and J-gene trimming.

The chain carries TRBV4-3 and TRBJ2-7; tentatively, D is TRBD1 (5 bases). The clonotype was recovered from a man between 40 and 49 years old in good health and CMV-seronegative. The sequencing sample was made of PBMCs. CDR3 amino acids: CASSQDRRQFAYEQYF. The CDR3 region has the DNA TGCGCCAGCAGCCAAGACAGAAGACAGTTTGCCTACGAGCAGTACTTC.